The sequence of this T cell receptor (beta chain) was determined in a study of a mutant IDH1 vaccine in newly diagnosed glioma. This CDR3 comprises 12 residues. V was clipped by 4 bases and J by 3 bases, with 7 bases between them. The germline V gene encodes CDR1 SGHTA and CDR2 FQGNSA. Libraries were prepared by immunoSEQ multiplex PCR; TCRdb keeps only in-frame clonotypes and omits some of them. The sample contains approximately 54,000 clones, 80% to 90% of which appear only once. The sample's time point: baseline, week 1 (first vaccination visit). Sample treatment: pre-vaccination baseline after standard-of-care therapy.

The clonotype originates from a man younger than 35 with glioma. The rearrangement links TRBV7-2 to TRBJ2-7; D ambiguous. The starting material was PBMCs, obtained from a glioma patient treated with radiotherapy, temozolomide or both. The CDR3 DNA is TGTGCCAGCAGCTCGAAAGTCTACGAGCAGTACTTC. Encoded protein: CASSSKVYEQYF.